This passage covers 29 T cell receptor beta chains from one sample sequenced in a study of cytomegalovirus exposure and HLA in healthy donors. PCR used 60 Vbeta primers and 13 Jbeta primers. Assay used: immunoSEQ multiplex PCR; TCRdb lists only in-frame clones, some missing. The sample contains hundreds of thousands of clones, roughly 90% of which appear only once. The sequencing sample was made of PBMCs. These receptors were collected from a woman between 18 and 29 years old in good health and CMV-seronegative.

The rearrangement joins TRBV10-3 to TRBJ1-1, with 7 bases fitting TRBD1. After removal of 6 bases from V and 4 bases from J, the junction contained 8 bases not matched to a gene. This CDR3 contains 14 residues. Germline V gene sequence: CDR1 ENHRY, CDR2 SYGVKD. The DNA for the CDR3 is TGTGCCATCAGCGCGGACAGGTTGGGCACTGAAGCTTTCTTT. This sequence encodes CAISADRLGTEAFF.

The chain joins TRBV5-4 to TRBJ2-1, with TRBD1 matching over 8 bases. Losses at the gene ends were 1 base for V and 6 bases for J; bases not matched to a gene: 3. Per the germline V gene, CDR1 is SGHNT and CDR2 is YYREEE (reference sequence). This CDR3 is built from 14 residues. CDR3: CASSLRTGFNEQFF. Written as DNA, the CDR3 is TGTGCCAGCAGCTTGCGGACAGGGTTCAATGAGCAGTTCTTC.

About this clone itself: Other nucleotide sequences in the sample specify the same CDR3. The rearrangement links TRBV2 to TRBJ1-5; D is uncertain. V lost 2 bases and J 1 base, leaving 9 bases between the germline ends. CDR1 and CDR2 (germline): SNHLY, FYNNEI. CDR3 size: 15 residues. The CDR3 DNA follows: TGTGCCAGCAGTGAATGGGCAGGCAGCAATCAGCCCCAGCATTTT. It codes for CASSEWAGSNQPQHF.

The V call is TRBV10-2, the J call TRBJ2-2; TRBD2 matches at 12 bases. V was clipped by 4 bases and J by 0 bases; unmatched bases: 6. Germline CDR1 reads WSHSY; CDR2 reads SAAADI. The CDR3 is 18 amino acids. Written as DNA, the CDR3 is TGCGCCAGCAGTGGCTATCTAGCGGGGGGGCCGAACACCGGGGAGCTGTTTTTT. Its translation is CASSGYLAGGPNTGELFF.

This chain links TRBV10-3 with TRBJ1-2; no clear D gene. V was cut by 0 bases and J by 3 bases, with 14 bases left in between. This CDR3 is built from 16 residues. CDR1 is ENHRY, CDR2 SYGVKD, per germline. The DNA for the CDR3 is TGTGCCATCAGTGAGTCATTCGGGGTCGGTGACTATGGCTACACCTTC. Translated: CAISESFGVGDYGYTF.

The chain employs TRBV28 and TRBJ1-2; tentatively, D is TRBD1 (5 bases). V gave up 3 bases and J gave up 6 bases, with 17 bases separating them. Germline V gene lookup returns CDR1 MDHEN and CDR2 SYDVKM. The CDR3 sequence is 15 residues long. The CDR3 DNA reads TGTGCCAGCAGTTTTCGATTTCGGGGGGTGCATGGCTACACCTTC. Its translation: CASSFRFRGVHGYTF.

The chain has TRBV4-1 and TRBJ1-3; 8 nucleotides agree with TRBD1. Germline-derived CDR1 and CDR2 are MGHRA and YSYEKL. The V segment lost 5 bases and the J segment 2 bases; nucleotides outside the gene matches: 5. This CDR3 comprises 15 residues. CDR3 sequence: CASSVDRAAGNTIYF. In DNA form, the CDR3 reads TGCGCCAGCAGCGTGGACAGGGCGGCTGGAAACACCATATATTTT.

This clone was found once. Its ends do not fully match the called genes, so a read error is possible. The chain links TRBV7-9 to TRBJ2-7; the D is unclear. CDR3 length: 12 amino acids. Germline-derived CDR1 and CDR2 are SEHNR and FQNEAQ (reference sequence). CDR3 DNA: TGTTCCAGCAGGTCGGGTCCCTTGGAGCAGTACTTC. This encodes CSSRSGPLEQYF.

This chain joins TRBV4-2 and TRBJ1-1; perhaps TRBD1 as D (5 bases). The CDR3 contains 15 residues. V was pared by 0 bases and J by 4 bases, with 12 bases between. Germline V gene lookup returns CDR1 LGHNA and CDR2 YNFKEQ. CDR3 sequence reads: CASSQEGGLGTEAFF. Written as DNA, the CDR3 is TGTGCCAGCAGCCAAGAGGGGGGACTGGGCACTGAAGCTTTCTTT.

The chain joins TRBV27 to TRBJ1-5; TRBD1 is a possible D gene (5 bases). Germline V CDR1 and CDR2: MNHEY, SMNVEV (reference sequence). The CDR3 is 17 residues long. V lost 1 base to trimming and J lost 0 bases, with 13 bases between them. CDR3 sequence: CASSLFGGGISNQPQHF. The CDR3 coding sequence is TGTGCCAGCAGTTTATTTGGGGGGGGGATTAGCAATCAGCCCCAGCATTTT.

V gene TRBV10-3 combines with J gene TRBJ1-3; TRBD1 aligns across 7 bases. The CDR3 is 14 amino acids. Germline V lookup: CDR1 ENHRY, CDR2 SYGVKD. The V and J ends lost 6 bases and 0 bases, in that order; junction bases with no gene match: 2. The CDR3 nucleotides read TGTGCCATCAGGAGGGACAGCTCTGGAAACACCATATATTTT. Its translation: CAIRRDSSGNTIYF.

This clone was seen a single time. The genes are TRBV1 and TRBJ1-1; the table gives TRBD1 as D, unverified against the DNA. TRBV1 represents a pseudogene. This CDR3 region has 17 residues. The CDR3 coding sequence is TGCACCAGCAGCCAAGGTATCAGGGGGTATAAGACAACTGAAGCTTTCTTT. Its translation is CTSSQGIRGYKTTEAFF.

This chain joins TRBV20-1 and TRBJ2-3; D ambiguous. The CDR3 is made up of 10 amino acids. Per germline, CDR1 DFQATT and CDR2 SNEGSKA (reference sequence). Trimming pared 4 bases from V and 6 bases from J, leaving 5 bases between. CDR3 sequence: CSAIGDTQYF. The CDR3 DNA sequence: TGCAGTGCTATCGGTGATACGCAGTATTTT.

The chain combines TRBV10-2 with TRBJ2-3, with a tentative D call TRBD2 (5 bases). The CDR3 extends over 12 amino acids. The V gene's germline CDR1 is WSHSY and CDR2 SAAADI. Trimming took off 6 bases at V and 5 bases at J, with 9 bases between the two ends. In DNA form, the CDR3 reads TGCGCCAGCAGACTTAGCGTAGATACGCAGTATTTT. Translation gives CASRLSVDTQYF.

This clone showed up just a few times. In nucleotides, the CDR3 is TGCAGCGTCGGGGACAAACCTAGCTCCTACGAGCAGTACTTC. Its translation: CSVGDKPSSYEQYF. J is TRBJ2-7 and V is TRBV29-1; D is possibly TRBD1 (6 bases). The germline V gene has CDR1 SQVTM and CDR2 ANQGSEA. The CDR3 length is 14 residues. Trimming shortened V by 6 bases and J by 0 bases, and 15 bases separated the two germline ends.

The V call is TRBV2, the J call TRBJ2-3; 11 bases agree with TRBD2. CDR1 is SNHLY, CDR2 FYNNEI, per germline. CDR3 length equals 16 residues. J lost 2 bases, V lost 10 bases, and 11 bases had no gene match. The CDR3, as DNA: TGTGCCACCACACCTACTAGCGGGAGTTTCACAGATACGCAGTATTTT. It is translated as CATTPTSGSFTDTQYF.

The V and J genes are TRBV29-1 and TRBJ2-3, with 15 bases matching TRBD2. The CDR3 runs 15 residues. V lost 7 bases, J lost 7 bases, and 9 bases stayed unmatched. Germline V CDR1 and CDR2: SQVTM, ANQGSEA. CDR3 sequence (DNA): TGCAGCGCTTCCTGGACTAGCGGGGGGGCCCATACGCAGTATTTT. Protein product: CSASWTSGGAHTQYF.

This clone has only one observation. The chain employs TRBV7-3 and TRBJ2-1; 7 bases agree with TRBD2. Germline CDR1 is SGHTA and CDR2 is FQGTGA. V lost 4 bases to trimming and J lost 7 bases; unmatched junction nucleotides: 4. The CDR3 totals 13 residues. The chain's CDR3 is CASSSGLLNEQFF. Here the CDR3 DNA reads TGTGCCAGCAGCTCGGGACTATTGAATGAGCAGTTCTTC.

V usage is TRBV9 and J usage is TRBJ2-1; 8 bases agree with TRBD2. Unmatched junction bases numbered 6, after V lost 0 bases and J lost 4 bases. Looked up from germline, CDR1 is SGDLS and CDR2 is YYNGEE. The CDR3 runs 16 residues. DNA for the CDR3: TGTGCCAGCAGCGTAGATCGGGGGGGGACATACAATGAGCAGTTCTTC. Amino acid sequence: CASSVDRGGTYNEQFF.

The CDR3 DNA follows: TGTGCCAGCAACAGGGAAGGGGGCACTGAAGCTTTCTTT. It specifies CASNREGGTEAFF. The V gene is TRBV6-6, the J gene TRBJ1-1; weak D call: TRBD1 (6 bases). V shed 7 bases and J shed 4 bases, with 13 bases lying between them. Germline assignment: CDR1 MNHNY and CDR2 SVGAGI (reference sequence). This CDR3 region has 13 residues.

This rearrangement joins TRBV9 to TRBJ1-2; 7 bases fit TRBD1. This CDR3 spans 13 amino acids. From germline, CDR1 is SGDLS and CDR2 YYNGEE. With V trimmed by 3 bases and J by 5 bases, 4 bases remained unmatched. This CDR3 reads CASSGQGVYGYTF. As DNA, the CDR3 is TGTGCCAGCAGCGGGCAGGGGGTTTATGGCTACACCTTC.

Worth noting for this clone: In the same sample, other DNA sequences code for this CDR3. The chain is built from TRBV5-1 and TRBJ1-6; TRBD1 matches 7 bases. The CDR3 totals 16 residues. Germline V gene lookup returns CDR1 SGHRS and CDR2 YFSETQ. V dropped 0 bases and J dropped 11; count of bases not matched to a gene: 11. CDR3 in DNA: TGCGCCAGCAGCTTGGGGGGGCGCACAGGGGATACACCCCTCCACTTT. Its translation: CASSLGGRTGDTPLHF.

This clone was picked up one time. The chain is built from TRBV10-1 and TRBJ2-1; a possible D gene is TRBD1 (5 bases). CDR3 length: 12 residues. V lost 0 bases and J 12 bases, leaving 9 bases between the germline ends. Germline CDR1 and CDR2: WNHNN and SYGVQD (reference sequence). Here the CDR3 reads CASSESWQGQFF. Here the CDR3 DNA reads TGCGCCAGCAGTGAGTCATGGCAGGGGCAGTTCTTC.

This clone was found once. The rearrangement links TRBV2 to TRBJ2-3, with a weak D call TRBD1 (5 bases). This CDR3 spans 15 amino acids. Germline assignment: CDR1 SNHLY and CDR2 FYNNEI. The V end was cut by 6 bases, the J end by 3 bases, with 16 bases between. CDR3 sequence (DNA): TGTGCCAGCAGCCGAAGGGCAGGGCTGACAGATACGCAGTATTTT. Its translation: CASSRRAGLTDTQYF.

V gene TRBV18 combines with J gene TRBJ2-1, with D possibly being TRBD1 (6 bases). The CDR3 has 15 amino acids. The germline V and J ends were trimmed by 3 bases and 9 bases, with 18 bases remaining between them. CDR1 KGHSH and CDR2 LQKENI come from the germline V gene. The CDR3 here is CASSPQGQPTGEQFF. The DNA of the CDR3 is TGTGCCAGCTCACCTCAGGGACAACCCACGGGTGAGCAGTTCTTC.

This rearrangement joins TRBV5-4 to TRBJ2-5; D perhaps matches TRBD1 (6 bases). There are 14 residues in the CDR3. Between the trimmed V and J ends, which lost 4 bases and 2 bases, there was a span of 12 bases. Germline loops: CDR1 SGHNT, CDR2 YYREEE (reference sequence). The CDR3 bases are TGTGCCAGCAGCCCCGGACAGAGTCAAGAGACCCAGTACTTC. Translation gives CASSPGQSQETQYF.

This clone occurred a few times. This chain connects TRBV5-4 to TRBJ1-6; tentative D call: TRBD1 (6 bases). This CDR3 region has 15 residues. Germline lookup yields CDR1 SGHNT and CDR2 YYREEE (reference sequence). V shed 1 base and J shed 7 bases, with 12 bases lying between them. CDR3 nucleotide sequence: TGTGCCAGCAGCTTGTTGGGAGGGGGAAATTCACCCCTCCACTTT. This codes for CASSLLGGGNSPLHF.

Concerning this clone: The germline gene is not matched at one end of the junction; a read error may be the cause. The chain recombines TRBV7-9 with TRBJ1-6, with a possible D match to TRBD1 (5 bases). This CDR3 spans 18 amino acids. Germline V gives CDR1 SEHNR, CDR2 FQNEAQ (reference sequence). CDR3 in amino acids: CSSSLADGGGTYNSPLHF. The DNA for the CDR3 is TGTTCCAGCAGCTTAGCGGACGGGGGTGGGACCTATAATTCACCCCTCCACTTT.

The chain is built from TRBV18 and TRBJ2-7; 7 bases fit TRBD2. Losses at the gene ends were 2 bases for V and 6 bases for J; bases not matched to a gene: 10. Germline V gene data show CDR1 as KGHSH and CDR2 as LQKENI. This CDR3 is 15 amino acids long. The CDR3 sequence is CASSPDGRGSGEQYF. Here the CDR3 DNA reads TGTGCCAGCTCACCAGACGGGCGGGGGTCCGGCGAGCAGTACTTC. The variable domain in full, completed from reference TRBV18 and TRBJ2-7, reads NAGVMQNPRHLVRRRGQEARLRCSPMKGHSHVYWYRQLPEEGLKFMVYLQKENIIDESGMPKERFSAEFPKEGPSILRIQQVVRGDSAAYFCASSPDGRGSGEQYFGPGTRLTVT.